Listed below are T cell receptor beta chains from one sample, sequenced in a study of T cell responses to AZD1222 COVID-19 vaccine. TCRdb keeps only in-frame clones here, not all; method: immunoSEQ multiplex PCR. Counted here are some 170,000 clones, more than 80% occurring once; the ten biggest clones make up 4% to 4.5%. The sample consisted of peripheral blood, taken 28 days after the second dose of the MenACWY control vaccine. These receptors came from an adult who received the MenACWY meningococcal vaccine as a control. The conserved cysteine and the conserved F or W are not part of the CDR3 here.

TRBJ2-7 TRBV5-1 ASSRDRLIAGGGEQY
TRBJ1-1 TRBV10-3 AINPTGRTEAF
TRBJ2-2 TRBV4-3 ASSPGHVDTGELF
TRBJ1-2 TRBV7-2 ASSPHGRGVTYYGYT
TRBJ1-5 TRBV27 ASSFSRYQPQH
TRBJ1-2 TRBV24-1 ATSGRQGWVSGYGYT
TRBJ2-7 TRBV7-9 AILPMRDHLYEQY
TRBJ1-1 TRBV6-5 ASSYGDRGYTEAF
TRBJ2-6 TRBV30 AWSVAGFYWGANVLT
TRBJ2-7 TRBV3-1/TRBV3-2 ASGKLSSYEQY
TRBJ2-3 TRBV2 ASSAQLPGGSTDTQY
TRBJ1-2 TRBV19 ASSFGQGWNYGYT
TRBJ1-1 TRBV7-2 ASSPRAGGGTEAF
TRBJ2-7 TRBV29-1 SAQPGQGNYEQY
TRBJ2-7 TRBV6-5 ATGQGPYEQY
TRBJ2-6 TRBV27 ASSPPGWDSGANVLT
TRBJ2-7 TRBV10-3 AISGQGRDEQY
TRBJ1-2 TRBV28 ASRRDSYGYT
TRBJ1-5 TRBV28 ASSGAGSQPQH
TRBJ1-1 TRBV28 ASSTGLNTEAF
TRBJ1-2 TRBV30 AWSVPGTGQPYGYT
TRBJ1-6 TRBV6-5 ASSYLSVERNSPLH
TRBJ2-1 TRBV4-2 ASSQRTSGDYNEQF
TRBJ1-4 TRBV5-6 ASSYVGLRGEKLF
TRBJ2-1 TRBV28 ASSPYRQGKI
TRBJ2-5 TRBV4-1 ASSQGLVFGEGRETQY
TRBJ1-4 TRBV6-2/TRBV6-3 ASSYREILQTNEKLF
TRBJ1-3 TRBV4-3 ASSQDWTGATSAH
TRBJ2-7 TRBV6-2/TRBV6-3 ASSQKLAGLYEQY
TRBJ2-2 TRBV16 ASSPTNTGELF
TRBJ2-5 TRBV2 ASTGTHQETQY
TRBJ1-2 TRBV6-1 ASSEAAGGIGGYT
TRBJ2-1 TRBV19 ASSMGALGANEQF
TRBJ2-3 TRBV27 ASSLIVGAPSTDTQY
TRBJ2-5 TRBV5-5 ASGPGHLQETQY
TRBJ1-5 TRBV28 ASSPPTGKSNQPQH
TRBJ2-2 TRBV10-3 AISGADRGAKTGELF
TRBJ1-4 TRBV12-3/TRBV12-4 ASTGQINEKLF
TRBJ1-5 TRBV27 ATLSRPTDGNQPQH
TRBJ1-6 TRBV19 ASQDSRNSPLH
TRBJ2-2 TRBV5-8 ASSLRTGAGTGELF
TRBJ1-4 TRBV7-9 ASSLRGGLVEKLF
TRBJ2-3 TRBV9 ASSGSGTSGRNTQY
TRBJ1-4 TRBV18 ASSTYGATNEKLF
TRBJ2-3 TRBV19 ASRRQGADTQY
TRBJ2-1 TRBV30 AFDREGQGRNEQF
TRBJ2-2 TRBV6-2/TRBV6-3 ASSYPGLAGAGELF
TRBJ2-7 TRBV7-2 ASSFRGGTGAYEQY
TRBJ2-7 TRBV14 ASSQASGTGIYEQY
TRBJ1-2 TRBV2 ASSDLGGTGASGYT
TRBJ1-5 TRBV9 ASSVGDGNQPQH
TRBJ1-1 TRBV11-3 ASSPRTGGIPEAF
TRBJ2-3 TRBV6-5 ASSFRGTVKTDTQY
TRBJ1-3 TRBV5-5 ASSWDAHSGNTIY
TRBJ2-1 TRBV14 ASSQADSSYNEQF